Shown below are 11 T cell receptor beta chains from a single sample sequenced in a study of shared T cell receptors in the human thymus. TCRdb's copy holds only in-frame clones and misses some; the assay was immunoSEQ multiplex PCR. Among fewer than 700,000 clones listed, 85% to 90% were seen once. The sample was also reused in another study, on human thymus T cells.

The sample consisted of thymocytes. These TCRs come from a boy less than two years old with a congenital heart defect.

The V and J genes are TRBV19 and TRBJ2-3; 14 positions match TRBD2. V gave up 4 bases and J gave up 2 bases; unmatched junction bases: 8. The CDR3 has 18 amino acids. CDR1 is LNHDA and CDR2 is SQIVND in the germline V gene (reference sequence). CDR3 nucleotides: TGTGCCAGTAGTAGGACTAGCGGGAGGTTTTATTACACAGATACGCAGTATTTT. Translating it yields CASSRTSGRFYYTDTQYF.

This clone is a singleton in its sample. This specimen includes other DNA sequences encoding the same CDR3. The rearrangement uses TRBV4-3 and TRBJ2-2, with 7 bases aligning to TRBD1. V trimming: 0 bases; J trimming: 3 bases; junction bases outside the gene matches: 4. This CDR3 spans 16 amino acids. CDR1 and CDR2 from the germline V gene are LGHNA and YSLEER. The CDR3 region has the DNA TGCGCCAGCAGCCAAGATCGGCAGGGGGACACCGGGGAGCTGTTTTTT. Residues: CASSQDRQGDTGELFF.

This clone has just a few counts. The CDR3 nucleotides read TGTGCCAGCAGCTGGGGTTCGGGGAACGAGCAGTACTTC. Amino acid sequence: CASSWGSGNEQYF. V is TRBV13 and J is TRBJ2-7, with D possibly being TRBD2 (5 bases). Germline CDR1 is PRHDT and CDR2 is FYEKMQ (reference sequence). V was shortened by 4 bases and J by 5 bases, with 12 bases between the two germline ends. CDR3 length equals 13 residues.

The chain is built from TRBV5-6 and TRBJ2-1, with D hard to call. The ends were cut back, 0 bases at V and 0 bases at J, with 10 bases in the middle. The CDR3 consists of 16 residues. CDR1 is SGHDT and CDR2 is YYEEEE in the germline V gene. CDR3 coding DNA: TGTGCCAGCAGCTTGGGAGGCACGGCCTCCTACAATGAGCAGTTCTTC. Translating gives CASSLGGTASYNEQFF.

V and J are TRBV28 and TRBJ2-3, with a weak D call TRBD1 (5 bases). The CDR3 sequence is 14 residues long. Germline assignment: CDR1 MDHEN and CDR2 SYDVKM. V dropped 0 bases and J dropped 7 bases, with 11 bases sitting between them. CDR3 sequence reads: CASSLWGPGHTQYF. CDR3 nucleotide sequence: TGTGCCAGCAGTTTATGGGGGCCCGGCCATACGCAGTATTTT. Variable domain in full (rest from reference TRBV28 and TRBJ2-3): DVKVTQSSRYLVKRTGEKVFLECVQDMDHENMFWYRQDPGLGLRLIYFSYDVKMKEKGDIPEGYSVSREKKERFSLILESASTNQTSMYLCASSLWGPGHTQYFGPGTRLTVL.

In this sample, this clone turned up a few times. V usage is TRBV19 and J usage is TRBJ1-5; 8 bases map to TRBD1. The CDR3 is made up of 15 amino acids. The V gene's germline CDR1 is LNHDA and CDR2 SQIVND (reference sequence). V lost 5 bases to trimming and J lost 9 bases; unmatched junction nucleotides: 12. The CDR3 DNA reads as TGTGCCAGTAGTGCAAACTGGACAGGGTACCGGCCCCAGCATTTT. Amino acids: CASSANWTGYRPQHF.

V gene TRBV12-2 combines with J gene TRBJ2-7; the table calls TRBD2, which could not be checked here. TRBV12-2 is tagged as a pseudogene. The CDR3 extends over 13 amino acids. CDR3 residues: CASRSERAGEQYF. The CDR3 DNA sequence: TGTGCAAGTCGCTCAGAGAGGGCGGGGGAGCAGTACTTC.

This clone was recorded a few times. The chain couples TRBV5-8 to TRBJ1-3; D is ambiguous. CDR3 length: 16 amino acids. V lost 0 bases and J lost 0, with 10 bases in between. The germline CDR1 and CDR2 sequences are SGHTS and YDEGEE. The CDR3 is CASSLAEILSGNTIYF. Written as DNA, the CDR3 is TGTGCCAGCAGCTTGGCCGAGATCCTCTCTGGAAACACCATATATTTT.

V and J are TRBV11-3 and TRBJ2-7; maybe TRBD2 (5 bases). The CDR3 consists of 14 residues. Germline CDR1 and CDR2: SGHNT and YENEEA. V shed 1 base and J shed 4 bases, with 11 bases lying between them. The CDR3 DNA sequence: TGTGCCAGCAGCTTAGTGTCCGGGATGTACGAGCAGTACTTC. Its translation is CASSLVSGMYEQYF.

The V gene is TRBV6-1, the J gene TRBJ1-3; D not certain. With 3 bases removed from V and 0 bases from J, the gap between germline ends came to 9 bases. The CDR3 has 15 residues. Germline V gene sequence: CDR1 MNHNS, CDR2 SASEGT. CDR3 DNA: TGTGCCAGCAGTGATCCACGGAGCTCTGGAAACACCATATATTTT. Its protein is CASSDPRSSGNTIYF.

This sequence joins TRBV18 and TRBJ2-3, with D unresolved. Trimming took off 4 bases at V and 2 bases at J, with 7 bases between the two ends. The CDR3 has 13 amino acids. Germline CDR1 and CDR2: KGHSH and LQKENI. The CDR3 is CASSRQDTDTQYF. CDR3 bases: TGTGCCAGCTCACGTCAGGACACAGATACGCAGTATTTT. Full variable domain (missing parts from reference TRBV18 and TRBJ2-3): NAGVMQNPRHLVRRRGQEARLRCSPMKGHSHVYWYRQLPEEGLKFMVYLQKENIIDESGMPKERFSAEFPKEGPSILRIQQVVRGDSAAYFCASSRQDTDTQYFGPGTRLTVL.